One sample yielded the 24 T cell receptor beta chains listed below, sequenced in a study of control samples from healthy donors and cancer patients. The repertoire was sequenced with immunoSEQ multiplex PCR; TCRdb's copy has only in-frame clones and lacks some. The sample holds 75,000 to 90,000 clones; around nine tenths are singletons and the top ten take about 21%. Sequencing was carried out using blood. These receptors were collected from a man aged 25-45 years in good health.

The CDR3 reads CASSFNGGRFSYNSPLHF. The CDR3 DNA reads TGTGCCAGCAGCTTCAATGGCGGACGTTTCTCCTATAATTCACCCCTCCACTTT. This chain links TRBV11-2 with TRBJ1-6, with D hard to call. The CDR3 is 18 residues long. The germline V gene has CDR1 SGHAT and CDR2 FQNNGV. Trimming took 3 bases from V and 0 from J, leaving 15 bases between them.

The V gene is TRBV19, the J gene TRBJ1-1; 9 bases agree with TRBD1. Germline V gene lookup returns CDR1 LNHDA and CDR2 SQIVND (reference sequence). This CDR3 comprises 15 residues. The V and J ends lost 7 bases and 5 bases, in that order; junction bases with no gene match: 11. The CDR3 protein is CASTPGDRGRTEAFF. Written as DNA, the CDR3 is TGTGCCAGTACCCCAGGCGACAGGGGGAGAACTGAAGCTTTCTTT.

This rearrangement joins TRBV18 to TRBJ2-3, with 9 bases aligning to TRBD2. V lost 2 bases to trimming and J lost 2 bases; unmatched junction nucleotides: 8. CDR1 is KGHSH, CDR2 LQKENI, per germline. CDR3 length equals 17 residues. CDR3 nucleotide sequence: TGTGCCAGCTCACCATGGTCTGCGGGGGGGAACACAGATACGCAGTATTTT. Protein product: CASSPWSAGGNTDTQYF.

This clone showed up just once. The chain carries TRBV24-1 and TRBJ1-2; 8 positions agree with TRBD1. Per the germline V gene, CDR1 is KGHDR and CDR2 is SFDVKD. This CDR3 contains 16 residues. Trimming removed 4 bases from V and 0 bases from J; junction bases left unmatched: 6. The CDR3 reads CATSEGDRGTNYGYTF. The CDR3 DNA follows: TGTGCCACCAGTGAGGGTGACAGGGGAACTAACTATGGCTACACCTTC.

The chain recombines TRBV6-9 with TRBJ2-1; D may be TRBD2 (5 bases). The CDR3 is 16 residues long. V was cut by 6 bases and J by 0 bases, with 15 bases left in between. From germline, CDR1 is MNHGY and CDR2 SVAAGI. Here the CDR3 reads CASSPSQEASYNEQFF. CDR3 DNA sequence: TGTGCCAGCAGCCCAAGCCAGGAGGCCTCCTACAATGAGCAGTTCTTC.

The chain has TRBV5-4 and TRBJ2-5, with TRBD1 identical over 8 bases. Germline loops: CDR1 SGHNT, CDR2 YYREEE (reference sequence). Losses at the gene ends were 5 bases for V and 1 base for J; bases not matched to a gene: 10. This CDR3 has 16 residues. CDR3 coding DNA: TGTGCCAGCAGTTTCTACAGGGGGATATTCCAAGAGACCCAGTACTTC. Its translation is CASSFYRGIFQETQYF.

The chain has TRBV19 and TRBJ2-7; the D is unclear. Trimming took off 1 base at V and 6 bases at J, with 10 bases between the two ends. Germline V lookup: CDR1 LNHDA, CDR2 SQIVND (reference sequence). This CDR3 has 13 amino acids. The CDR3 is CASSIVKGSEQYV. As DNA, the CDR3 is TGTGCCAGTAGTATAGTCAAGGGATCCGAGCAGTACGTC.

The chain combines TRBV19 with TRBJ1-4; D gene ambiguous. V was pared by 5 bases and J by 8 bases, with 15 bases between. The germline CDR1 and CDR2 sequences are LNHDA and SQIVND (reference sequence). The CDR3 sequence is 14 residues long. CDR3 in amino acids: CASSSGSRSEKLFF. In DNA form, the CDR3 reads TGTGCCAGTAGTTCAGGTTCAAGAAGCGAAAAACTGTTTTTT.

The J gene is TRBJ2-4, the V gene TRBV19; a possible D gene is TRBD2 (5 bases). The CDR3 has 15 amino acids. Germline V gene data show CDR1 as LNHDA and CDR2 as SQIVND (reference sequence). Deletions cut 3 bases from V and 0 bases from J, with 9 bases between. The CDR3 DNA reads as TGTGCCAGTAGTATGGAGGAGGTAGCCAAAAACATTCAGTACTTC. It translates to CASSMEEVAKNIQYF.

The genes are TRBV19 and TRBJ2-5; the match to TRBD2 covers 14 bases. The CDR3 covers 16 residues. V shed 4 bases, J shed 4 bases, and the junction held 5 bases outside the gene matches. Germline V lookup: CDR1 LNHDA, CDR2 SQIVND (reference sequence). CDR3 amino acids: CASSRGGLAGGETQYF. DNA of the CDR3: TGTGCCAGTAGTAGGGGTGGACTAGCGGGGGGAGAGACCCAGTACTTC.

This clone has only a few counts. The chain recombines TRBV24-1 with TRBJ1-5; unclear D gene. Germline V CDR1 and CDR2: KGHDR, SFDVKD. CDR3 size: 14 residues. V lost 9 bases and J lost 3, with 14 bases in between. CDR3 sequence reads: CATAERQTNQPQHF. As DNA, the CDR3 is TGTGCCACCGCCGAACGGCAGACCAATCAGCCCCAGCATTTT.

The V and J genes are TRBV24-1 and TRBJ2-6; the D gene is possibly TRBD1 (5 bases). Germline loops: CDR1 KGHDR, CDR2 SFDVKD. The CDR3 consists of 16 residues. The germline V and J ends were trimmed by 4 bases and 4 bases, with 13 bases remaining between them. CDR3 sequence (DNA): TGTGCCACCAGTGAGCCCAGGGTGGAAGGGGCCAACGTCCTGACTTTC. Its protein product is CATSEPRVEGANVLTF.

V is TRBV19 and J is TRBJ1-2; D is uncertain. In germline, CDR1 is LNHDA, CDR2 SQIVND (reference sequence). CDR3 size: 14 residues. Trimming removed 1 base at V and 0 bases at J, with 6 bases between. CDR3 bases: TGTGCCAGTAGTATAGGCCCAGCTAACTATGGCTACACCTTC. Translation: CASSIGPANYGYTF.

The chain combines TRBV7-8 with TRBJ2-3; either TRBD1 or TRBD2 may supply D (6 bases each). Germline V lookup: CDR1 SGHVS, CDR2 FQNEAQ. Trimming cost V 0 bases and J 2 bases, with 24 bases left between them. This CDR3 contains 20 residues. The CDR3 spells CASSLAGTLPGAPNTDTQYF. The CDR3 DNA reads as TGTGCCAGCAGCTTAGCCGGGACTTTACCGGGGGCGCCAAACACAGATACGCAGTATTTT. Supplemented by reference TRBV7-8 and TRBJ2-3, the full variable domain reads GAGVSQSPRYKVAKRGQDVALRCDPISGHVSLFWYQQALGQGPEFLTYFQNEAQLDKSGLPSDRFFAERPEGSVSTLKIQRTQQEDSAVYLCASSLAGTLPGAPNTDTQYFGPGTRLTVL.

CDR3 in DNA: TGTGCCAGCTCCCAGGAGCGGACTGAAGCTTTCTTT. This codes for CASSQERTEAFF. This chain links TRBV18 with TRBJ1-1; D gene uncertain. CDR1 and CDR2 from the germline V gene are KGHSH and LQKENI. There are 12 residues in the CDR3. The V end lost 6 bases, the J end lost 5 bases, and 10 bases lay between the germline ends.

V and J are TRBV18 and TRBJ1-6; 7 bases match TRBD1. V was pared by 1 base and J by 5 bases, with 5 bases of the junction left unmatched. The CDR3 is 16 residues long. From germline, CDR1 is KGHSH and CDR2 LQKENI. The DNA of the CDR3 is TGTGCCAGCTCACCACGCCAGGGGGTGGATAATTCACCCCTCCACTTT. Its protein is CASSPRQGVDNSPLHF.

The chain is built from TRBV6-5 and TRBJ1-2, with D possibly matching TRBD1 (5 bases). The CDR3 has 14 amino acids. The ends were cut back, 2 bases at V and 7 bases at J, with 14 bases in the middle. Germline CDR1 reads MNHEY; CDR2 reads SVGAGI. This CDR3 reads CASSYRGPEGGYTF. In nucleotides, the CDR3 is TGTGCCAGCAGTTACCGGGGACCGGAGGGTGGCTACACCTTC.

The chain employs TRBV19 and TRBJ1-3; a possible D gene is TRBD1 (5 bases). The CDR3 loop spans 15 amino acids. V lost 4 bases and J 4 bases, leaving 14 bases between the germline ends. CDR1 and CDR2 (germline): LNHDA, SQIVND (reference sequence). The CDR3 loop is CASSTSSGGGNTIYF. The CDR3 coding sequence is TGTGCCAGTAGTACCTCCTCTGGGGGAGGAAACACCATATATTTT.

This rearrangement joins TRBV11-2 to TRBJ2-7, with 7 positions matching TRBD1. Germline CDR1 reads SGHAT; CDR2 reads FQNNGV. V lost 5 bases to trimming and J lost 3 bases; unmatched junction nucleotides: 7. The CDR3 loop spans 14 amino acids. The CDR3 DNA follows: TGTGCCAGCAGCCGAGGGGGACAGAGCTACGAGCAGTACTTC. It encodes CASSRGGQSYEQYF.

The V gene is TRBV2, the J gene TRBJ2-3, with no clear D. V gave up 2 bases and J gave up 3 bases, with 12 bases separating them. Per germline, CDR1 SNHLY and CDR2 FYNNEI. The CDR3 has 15 residues. The CDR3 reads CASSERNQGTDTQYF. CDR3 DNA: TGTGCCAGCAGTGAACGAAACCAAGGGACAGATACGCAGTATTTT.

This chain connects TRBV10-2 to TRBJ2-5; 10 nucleotides agree with TRBD2. With 6 bases clipped from V and 1 base from J, the junction kept 2 bases outside the gene matches. There are 14 residues in the CDR3. The germline V gene has CDR1 WSHSY and CDR2 SAAADI. For the CDR3, the DNA is TGCGCCAGCAGGAGGACTAGCGGCCAAGAGACCCAGTACTTC. This codes for CASRRTSGQETQYF.

Only one count was recorded for this clone. V gene TRBV4-1 combines with J gene TRBJ1-2; 8 bases match TRBD1. V lost 3 bases and J lost 4; bases outside the gene matches: 4. Germline-derived CDR1 and CDR2 are MGHRA and YSYEKL. This CDR3 is 14 amino acids long. The CDR3 loop reads CASSQAQGGYGYTF. In DNA, the CDR3 is TGCGCCAGCAGCCAGGCACAGGGGGGCTATGGCTACACCTTC.

The rearrangement uses TRBV12-3 or TRBV12-4 and TRBJ1-1; D gene uncertain. This CDR3 region has 13 residues. V lost 6 bases and J lost 6, with 14 bases in between. The CDR3 is CASSPRFSSEAFF. CDR3 coding DNA: TGTGCCAGCAGCCCAAGGTTTTCGTCTGAAGCTTTCTTT.

The chain couples TRBV9 to TRBJ2-3; 7 nucleotides align to TRBD1. The germline V gene encodes CDR1 SGDLS and CDR2 YYNGEE. The J segment lost 1 base and the V segment lost 3 bases, leaving 14 bases of the junction unmatched. This CDR3 is built from 18 residues. The CDR3 region is CASSASGTVVGGTDTQYF. DNA for the CDR3: TGTGCCAGCAGCGCTTCCGGGACAGTGGTCGGCGGCACAGATACGCAGTATTTT.